These 3 T cell receptor beta chains were sequenced from one sample in a study of spatial heterogeneity in lung cancer. Time point defined: sample taken at primary tumor resection. One entry per CDR3 protein results from TCRdb running MiXCR on the 5' RACE reads. Here the sample spans roughly 15,000 distinct CDR3 sequences, just over 3.5% being singletons. This specimen was normal lung tissue next to the tumor, taken at surgery. These receptors were collected from a male donor with early-stage non-small cell lung cancer.

This clonotype is deemed medium-sized. The limits of the CDR3 on the DNA are not certain, so only TCRdb's listed CDR3 is given. A library prepared for alpha chains yielded this beta chain as an off-target read; its size is of little meaning. The genes are TRBV7-5 and TRBJ2-1; the listed D gene, TRBD2, was not tested against the DNA. TRBV7-5 is flagged as a pseudogene. The CDR3 comprises 19 residues, both ends counted. The CDR3 here is CISVSEAHRGTSSYNEQFF.

This clonotype came up many times. This beta chain lies outside the target of a library built for alpha chains; its clone size means little. The gene calls are TRBV7-9 and TRBJ2-7, with D perhaps given as TRBD1 or TRBD2 (5 bases each). Trimming shortened V by 9 bases and J by 7 bases, and 13 bases separated the two germline ends. Germline CDR1 and CDR2: SEHNR and FQNEAQ (reference sequence). The CDR3 is 11 residues long. The CDR3 here is CASSRGREQYF. CDR3 in DNA: TGTGCCAGTAGCCGGGGCAGGGAGCAGTACTTC.

This clonotype was counted at least ten times. This beta chain is an off-target read within a library intended for alpha chains, so its frequency means little. This chain connects TRBV3-1 to TRBJ2-7; 10 bases are shared with TRBD2. Germline V gene data show CDR1 as LGHDT and CDR2 as YNNKEL (reference sequence). V gave up 0 bases and J gave up 5 bases; unmatched junction bases: 4. The CDR3 length is 15 residues. The CDR3 sequence is CASSQDSSGSHEQYF. DNA of the CDR3: TGTGCCAGCAGCCAAGATTCTAGCGGGAGTCACGAGCAGTACTTC.